This T cell receptor (beta chain) was sequenced in a study of shared clonotypes between healthy human individuals. Study observations and caveats: Non-shared clonotypes showed lower generation probabilities than clonotypes common to all four donors. Naive subsets typically showed greater estimated richness than memory subsets. Rarefaction indicated that sorted-subset sequencing remained incomplete although depth was large.

Sequencing was at deep level. Profiling relied on immunoSEQ multiplex PCR, and the TCRdb table lists in-frame clones only, not all of them. The sample carries about 2,100,000 clones, more than 85% recorded once. CD45RO-negative cells were positively selected for CCR7, leaving out terminally differentiated effector memory CD45RA+ cells. With respect to this clone: The antigen is undetermined. Distinct nucleotide sequences in the sample also encode this CDR3.

The CDR3 is 16 amino acids. The germline CDR1 and CDR2 sequences are MNHEY and SMNVEV (reference sequence). The ends were cut back, 6 bases at V and 5 bases at J, with 20 bases in the middle. The specimen sequenced was naive CD8+ T cells from PBMCs. The chain recombines TRBV27 with TRBJ1-5, with D possibly TRBD1 on 5 matching bases. This clonotype was obtained from a man aged 18 to 30 in good health. Some clones in this sample may be carry-over from other donors' samples. The DNA of the CDR3 is TGTGCCAGCAGCCCTAGTTCGGGGGAGGTGGATCAGCCCCAGCATTTT. It yields the protein CASSPSSGEVDQPQHF.